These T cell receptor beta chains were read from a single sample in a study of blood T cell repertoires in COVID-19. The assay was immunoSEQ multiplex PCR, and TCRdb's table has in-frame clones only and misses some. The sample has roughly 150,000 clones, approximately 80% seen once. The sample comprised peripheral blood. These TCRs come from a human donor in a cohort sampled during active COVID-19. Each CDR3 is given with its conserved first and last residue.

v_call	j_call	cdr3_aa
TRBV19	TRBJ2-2	CASLKDRNTGELFF
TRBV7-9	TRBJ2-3	CASRASGGSTDTQYF
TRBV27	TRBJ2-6	CASSQRGSGANVLTF
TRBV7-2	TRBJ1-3	CASSFRGKAGNTIYF
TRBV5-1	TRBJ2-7	CASSWRGGYEQYF
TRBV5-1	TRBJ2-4	CASSLAGNAGAGAKNIQYF
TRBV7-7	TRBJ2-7	CASSPSLDRGLSYEQYF
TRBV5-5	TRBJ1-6	CASSLDSSPLHF
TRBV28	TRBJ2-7	CASSFGTSGREQYF
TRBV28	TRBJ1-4	CASTLGDRGWEKLFF
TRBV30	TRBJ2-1	CAWSKLGFSSYNEQFF
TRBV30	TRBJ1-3	CAWSNRGASGNTIYF